Here is one T cell receptor beta chain with its context. The antigen is not known. RNA transcripts gave rise to amplified TCR beta CDR3 regions. The HTBI set primed first-round TCR CDR3 RT-PCR. Using its own MiXCR run on the multiplex PCR reads, TCRdb lists one record per CDR3 protein. Of approximately 600,000 distinct CDR3 sequences in the sample, approximately 14% were seen once. This sample was taken from a study of T cells in Graves' hyperthyroidism and ophthalmopathy. Study-wide background: Peripheral blood was secured at the point of initial diagnosis, before any treatment.

Overall study results and limits: Expanded thyroid clonotypes (above 0.001) were mostly also found in blood.

Trimming removed 5 bases from V and 10 bases from J, with 14 bases in between. Germline V gene lookup returns CDR1 MNHEY and CDR2 SMNVEV (reference sequence). This CDR3 has 13 residues. The sequenced sample was blood. The receptor was derived from a woman aged 30 to 39 with Graves' hyperthyroidism that later progressed to Graves' ophthalmopathy. The genes are TRBV27 and TRBJ1-4; no clear D. Written as DNA, the CDR3 is TGTGCCAGCAGTCTCTCGGGTTCGGGAAAACTGTTTTTT. Translating it yields CASSLSGSGKLFF.